These T cell receptor beta chains were read from a single sample in a study of identifying expanded T cells in peripheral blood. Clones were read by immunoSEQ multiplex PCR, and TCRdb kept only the in-frame ones, dropping some. The data hold some 93,000 clones, with approximately 85% observed a single time. What was sequenced was blood. The source of these receptors is a person aged 18 to 75 in good health. CDR3s include the opening cysteine and the closing phenylalanine or tryptophan. The order of the fields is J gene, clone size, D gene, V gene, CDR3 DNA, CDR3 protein. The D gene is left open where the match is weak. The size field is filled for only some rows; it gives once, few, many or a size class.

J gene: TRBJ2-7
clone size: .
D gene: .
V gene: TRBV29-1
CDR3 DNA: TGCAGCGCCCAGGACACCCCCTACGAGCAGTACTTC
CDR3 protein: CSAQDTPYEQYF

J gene: TRBJ1-6
clone size: .
D gene: TRBD1
V gene: TRBV11-2
CDR3 DNA: TGTGCCAGCAGCTTAGGACAGGGGGGAGCTTCACCCCTCCACTTT
CDR3 protein: CASSLGQGGASPLHF

J gene: TRBJ2-3
clone size: .
D gene: .
V gene: TRBV5-1
CDR3 DNA: TGCGCCAGCAGCTTGGTGTCCAGCACAGATACGCAGTATTTT
CDR3 protein: CASSLVSSTDTQYF

J gene: TRBJ2-2
clone size: once
D gene: .
V gene: TRBV7-9
CDR3 DNA: TGTGCCAGCAGCTTTGATACCGGGGAGCTGTTTTTT
CDR3 protein: CASSFDTGELFF

J gene: TRBJ2-2
clone size: once
D gene: TRBD2
V gene: TRBV13
CDR3 DNA: TGTGCCAGCAGCGCCCTTCGATCGGGACTAGGTGCCGGGGAGCTGTTTTTT
CDR3 protein: CASSALRSGLGAGELFF

J gene: TRBJ2-1
clone size: .
D gene: .
V gene: TRBV7-9
CDR3 DNA: TGTGCCAGCAGCGTAACCGGGACTTTCCTCCCGAGCTCCTACAATGAGCAGTTCTTC
CDR3 protein: CASSVTGTFLPSSYNEQFF

J gene: TRBJ2-5
clone size: .
D gene: .
V gene: TRBV12-2
CDR3 DNA: TGTGCAAGTCGGGCCCGACTAGCGGGGAGGTTTGAGACCCAGTACTTC
CDR3 protein: CASRARLAGRFETQYF

J gene: TRBJ1-6
clone size: .
D gene: .
V gene: TRBV15
CDR3 DNA: TGTGCCACCTCTTACAAGCCCTATAATTCACCCCTCCACTTT
CDR3 protein: CATSYKPYNSPLHF

J gene: TRBJ1-1
clone size: .
D gene: .
V gene: TRBV9
CDR3 DNA: TGTGCCAGCAGCGCGGGACCGAACACTGAAGCTTTCTTT
CDR3 protein: CASSAGPNTEAFF

J gene: TRBJ1-1
clone size: .
D gene: .
V gene: TRBV21-1
CDR3 DNA: TGTGCCAGCAGCAAAGAGCAGGGTTCAGTTTCTGAAGCTTTCTTT
CDR3 protein: CASSKEQGSVSEAFF

J gene: TRBJ1-1
clone size: once
D gene: TRBD1
V gene: TRBV5-1
CDR3 DNA: TGCGCCAGCAGCGCGGGACAGGGGGCGGAAGCTTTCTTT
CDR3 protein: CASSAGQGAEAFF

J gene: TRBJ1-5
clone size: .
D gene: .
V gene: TRBV30
CDR3 DNA: TGTGCCTGGAGTTATTCAGACAATCAGCCCCAGCATTTT
CDR3 protein: CAWSYSDNQPQHF